The clone carrying this T cell receptor (beta chain) was recorded once. The V end lost 6 bases, the J end lost 14 bases, and 18 bases lay between the germline ends. Looked up from germline, CDR1 is ENHRY and CDR2 is SYGVKD. This CDR3 is 12 amino acids long. Authors' data handling: Estimates of nucleated cell counts were drawn from the amplification of reference gene primers. Only in-frame clones appear in the TCRdb table, and some are missing; sequencing was by immunoSEQ multiplex PCR. V, J and clone size were drawn from that table, and D and trimming were deduced from the DNA. Of 120,000 to 150,000 clones listed, approximately 88% are singletons. The entry originates in a study of blood T cell repertoires in COVID-19. Study information: The origin of the acute and convalescent COVID-19 samples was the United States, Italy and Spain. T cells, B-cell-depleted T cells, or PBMCs supplied cDNA or gDNA.

The chain employs TRBV10-3 and TRBJ2-3, with D maybe TRBD2 (6 bases). The source is a human donor in a cohort sampled during active COVID-19. The sample was peripheral blood. CDR3 sequence (DNA): TGTGCCATCAGGAGCCGGGACTCCAACGGGTATTTT. Residues: CAIRSRDSNGYF.